Listed below are T cell receptor beta chains from one sample, sequenced in a study of T cell responses to AZD1222 COVID-19 vaccine. Assay used: immunoSEQ multiplex PCR; TCRdb lists only in-frame clones, some missing. Of under 130,000 clones in the sample, roughly 88% were seen once. The source was peripheral blood, collected on day 0 of AZD1222 vaccination. The receptors here all came from an adult in good health. Both conserved end residues are part of each CDR3. A D gene is named only where the DNA matches it firmly. A row's size may be missing; if present it is once, few, many or a size class.

TRBV5-1	TRBD2	-	TRBJ2-1	TGCGCCAGCAGCCTGGGACTAGCGGGAGTGTATGAGCAGTTCTTC	CASSLGLAGVYEQFF
TRBV28	-	-	TRBJ2-3	TGTGCCAGCGGCAGAACCACAGATACGCAGTATTTT	CASGRTTDTQYF
TRBV3-1/TRBV3-2	-	-	TRBJ2-3	TGTGCCAGCAGCCGGGTTGGCGGCTCTAGCACAGATACGCAGTATTTT	CASSRVGGSSTDTQYF
TRBV15	TRBD1	-	TRBJ2-5	TGTGCCACCAGCAGAGGGTCGGGCAGGGGGCGGGAGACCCAGTACTTC	CATSRGSGRGRETQYF
TRBV4-2	-	-	TRBJ2-2	TGTGCCAGCAGCCAAGATCGGGCGAGGGGGGCGAACACCGGGGAGCTGTTTTTT	CASSQDRARGANTGELFF
TRBV7-2	-	once	TRBJ1-6	TGTGCCAGCAGCCCCCTCGGTAATTCACCCCTCCACTTT	CASSPLGNSPLHF
TRBV2	-	few	TRBJ2-2	TGTGCCAGCAGCCCCGAACGAGGAACCGGGGAGCTGTTTTTT	CASSPERGTGELFF
TRBV5-4	-	-	TRBJ1-2	TGTGCCAGCAGCTCGTGGGGGGGCTACACCTTC	CASSSWGGYTF
TRBV5-1	TRBD2	-	TRBJ2-3	TGCGCCAGCAGCCCCGGGGTAGCGGGGCCTCGGGATACGCAGTATTTT	CASSPGVAGPRDTQYF
TRBV7-6	TRBD1	few	TRBJ2-1	TGTGCCAGCAGCTTCGACAGGGTTTCCGAGCAGTTCTTC	CASSFDRVSEQFF
TRBV29-1	-	-	TRBJ1-2	TGCAGCGTAGCCGGGACACCCGACCGCTACTATGGCTACACCTTC	CSVAGTPDRYYGYTF
TRBV2	TRBD2	-	TRBJ2-1	TGTGCCAGCAGAGGGTCTGGACTAGCGGGGGAAAAGAGCTCCTACAATGAGCAGTTCTTC	CASRGSGLAGEKSSYNEQFF
TRBV15	-	-	TRBJ1-6	TGTGCCACCAGCAGAGATATACCCATGAGCTCCTATAATTCACCCCTCCACTTT	CATSRDIPMSSYNSPLHF
TRBV19	-	few	TRBJ2-2	TGTGCCAGTAAAGATTTCCGGCTTCTTGGTAGTGGCGGGGAGCTGTTTTTT	CASKDFRLLGSGGELFF
TRBV10-2	TRBD1	-	TRBJ2-7	TGCGCCAGCAGTGATCATGGGACAGCGCGCTCCTACGAGCAGTACTTC	CASSDHGTARSYEQYF
TRBV12-3/TRBV12-4	-	-	TRBJ2-7	TGTGCCAGCAGCAGAGACACCTACGAGCAGTACTTC	CASSRDTYEQYF
TRBV5-6	-	-	TRBJ1-1	TGTGCCAGCAGCTTGGTCGGGGAGGGGCGCACTGAAGCTTTCTTT	CASSLVGEGRTEAFF
TRBV7-9	-	-	TRBJ1-6	TGTGCCAGCAGGCCTGCGGGAAATAATTCACCCCTCCACTTT	CASRPAGNNSPLHF
TRBV3-1/TRBV3-2	TRBD2	-	TRBJ2-1	TGTGCCAGCAGCCAGCTAGCGGGGGCTAATGAGCAGTTCTTC	CASSQLAGANEQFF
TRBV5-4	-	-	TRBJ2-2	TGTGCCAGCAGCTTGTTGGGGAACACCGGGGAGCTGTTTTTT	CASSLLGNTGELFF
TRBV5-6	TRBD1	-	TRBJ1-2	TGTGCCAGCAGCCAATTCCAGGACAGGGCCAACTATGGCTACACCTTC	CASSQFQDRANYGYTF
TRBV12-3/TRBV12-4	-	-	TRBJ1-2	TGTGCCAGCAGCACCACAGGGTTGGGCTACACCTTC	CASSTTGLGYTF
TRBV6-6	-	-	TRBJ1-5	TGTGCCAGCAGTTACGGCAATCAGCCCCAGCATTTT	CASSYGNQPQHF
TRBV27	-	few	TRBJ1-2	TGTGCCAGCAGTTTAGGGGGGGTTTCTGGCTACACCTTC	CASSLGGVSGYTF
TRBV12-3/TRBV12-4	-	-	TRBJ1-4	TGTGCCAGCAGTTTTTTGGGGGAAGAAAAACTGTTTTTT	CASSFLGEEKLFF